Detailed here is one T cell receptor beta chain. No antigen is known for it. These data are taken from a study of shared clonotypes between healthy human individuals. General observations from the study: Large depth notwithstanding, sorted-subset sequencing proved incomplete by rarefaction. It was anticipated that sequencing depth would influence how many clonotypes donors shared.

Assay: immunoSEQ multiplex PCR; the TCRdb copy retains only in-frame clones and omits some. The sample shows millions of clones, roughly 92% of them seen only once. CDR3 length: 14 amino acids. V shed 5 bases, J shed 2 bases, and the junction held 1 base outside the gene matches. Germline CDR1 MNHEY, CDR2 SVGAGI. Partitioning of CD4+ cells yielded a CD45RA+ naive subset and a CD45RA-negative memory subset. Material for sequencing was naive CD4+ T cells sorted from blood. The subset was: CD45RA+ positively selected. The receptor was derived from a young man in good health. The chain joins TRBV6-5 to TRBJ1-5; 9 nucleotides align to TRBD1. The CDR3 loop is CASSGDRGNQPQHF. In DNA, the CDR3 is TGTGCCAGCAGTGGGGACAGGGGCAATCAGCCCCAGCATTTT.